A single sample gave rise to the 18 T cell receptor beta chains below, sequenced in a study of circulating and synovial CD4+ cells in juvenile arthritis (dated by TCRdb to between 2013 and 2015). Receptor libraries were prepared by the immunoSEQ multiplex PCR assay. Imported from immuneACCESS, the table was reduced by TCRdb to in-frame sequences with V and J called. These copies leave out some clones; in studies compared against another copy, an unresolved V gene accounts for under half, and the cause of the remainder is not known. This sample is represented by 30,000 to 40,000 clones; 90% to 95% of them were singletons. The leading ten clones occupy 0.16% of the sample. The source material was CD4+ T cells from blood. The receptors shown here come from a human donor with juvenile idiopathic arthritis.

This clone has only one observation. This chain joins TRBV25-1 and TRBJ2-7; D is undetermined. V was trimmed by 0 bases and J by 4 bases, leaving 7 bases between them. Germline lookup yields CDR1 MGHDK and CDR2 SYGVNS. The length of the CDR3 is 13 residues. The CDR3 DNA reads TGTGCCAGCAGTGAATATGCAGTATACGAGCAGTACTTC. The encoded protein is CASSEYAVYEQYF.

This chain uses TRBV5-1 with TRBJ2-7, with D uncertain. Deletions cut 0 bases from V and 2 bases from J, with 12 bases between. From germline, CDR1 is SGHRS and CDR2 YFSETQ. The CDR3 covers 15 residues. The CDR3 DNA sequence: TGCGCCAGCAGCTTGGCCCAGGTGCGTGCCTACGAGCAGTACTTC. Its protein is CASSLAQVRAYEQYF.

This chain connects TRBV7-7 to TRBJ2-5; D gene unclear. Trimming removed 5 bases at V and 4 bases at J, with 11 bases between. The CDR3 contains 13 residues. Germline lookup yields CDR1 SSHAT and CDR2 FNYEAQ (reference sequence). The CDR3 spells CASSPGQTETQYF. Written as DNA, the CDR3 is TGTGCCAGCAGCCCCGGTCAAACAGAGACCCAGTACTTC.

The chain links TRBV2 to TRBJ1-6; 8 bases match TRBD1. J lost 9 bases, V lost 6 bases, and 7 bases had no gene match. From germline, CDR1 is SNHLY and CDR2 FYNNEI. The CDR3 is 14 residues long. CDR3 coding DNA: TGTGCCAGCAGCCAGGACAGGGTGGGTTCACCCCTCCACTTT. Protein sequence: CASSQDRVGSPLHF.

This chain uses TRBV19 with TRBJ1-4, with TRBD1 matching over 9 bases. This CDR3 is built from 13 residues. The germline gives CDR1 LNHDA, CDR2 SQIVND (reference sequence). The V gene end was trimmed by 6 bases and the J gene end by 5 bases; junction bases not matched to a gene: 1. CDR3 DNA: TGTGCCAGTAGGGGGACAGGGAATGAAAAACTGTTTTTT. Translated: CASRGTGNEKLFF.

This sequence joins TRBV19 and TRBJ2-3, with TRBD2 matching over 15 bases. The germline V gene encodes CDR1 LNHDA and CDR2 SQIVND (reference sequence). With V trimmed by 5 bases and J by 2 bases, 8 bases remained unmatched. The CDR3 runs 18 residues. Written as DNA, the CDR3 is TGTGCCAGTAGTCCTCTGGGACTAGCGGGGGGCTCCACAGATACGCAGTATTTT. Protein: CASSPLGLAGGSTDTQYF. The full variable domain, rest sourced from reference TRBV19 and TRBJ2-3, is DGGITQSPKYLFRKEGQNVTLSCEQNLNHDAMYWYRQDPGQGLRLIYYSQIVNDFQKGDIAEGYSVSREKKESFPLTVTSAQKNPTAFYLCASSPLGLAGGSTDTQYFGPGTRLTVL.

The chain recombines TRBV9 with TRBJ1-2; D is unresolved. The germline CDR1 and CDR2 sequences are SGDLS and YYNGEE. Trimming stripped 4 bases from V and 3 bases from J, with 16 bases between. This CDR3 comprises 15 residues. The CDR3 reads CASSPAHPRDYGYTF. CDR3 coding DNA: TGTGCCAGCAGCCCGGCGCATCCGCGGGACTATGGCTACACCTTC.

V gene TRBV5-1 combines with J gene TRBJ2-2; D perhaps matches TRBD1 (6 bases). This CDR3 has 15 amino acids. Trimming stripped 6 bases from V and 2 bases from J, with 14 bases between. Per germline, CDR1 SGHRS and CDR2 YFSETQ. The DNA of the CDR3 is TGCGCCAGCACCGTCGGACAGCCTAACACCGGGGAGCTGTTTTTT. Its protein is CASTVGQPNTGELFF.

The chain links TRBV7-2 to TRBJ2-3; 10 nucleotides match TRBD2. Germline CDR1 reads SGHTA; CDR2 reads FQGNSA. The ends lost 5 bases at V and 5 bases at J; junction bases unmatched: 7. CDR3 size: 15 residues. CDR3 DNA sequence: TGTGCCAGCAGCACCGGACTAGCGGCGGGAGATACGCAGTATTTT. It is translated as CASSTGLAAGDTQYF.

The chain joins TRBV6-4 to TRBJ1-2, with TRBD1 identical over 7 bases. The germline CDR1 and CDR2 sequences are MRHNA and SNTAGT. This CDR3 region has 14 residues. The V gene end was trimmed by 6 bases and the J gene end by 5 bases; junction bases not matched to a gene: 9. The CDR3 DNA sequence: TGTGCCAGCAGCCACACTCCGACAGGGTATGGCTACACCTTC. As protein: CASSHTPTGYGYTF.

V gene TRBV7-2 combines with J gene TRBJ1-3; D not resolved. This CDR3 is built from 17 residues. Germline CDR1 is SGHTA and CDR2 is FQGNSA. The V and J ends lost 4 bases and 0 bases respectively, with 16 bases between them. The CDR3 is CASSSFWAEHSGNTIYF. In nucleotides, the CDR3 is TGTGCCAGCAGCTCCTTTTGGGCCGAGCACTCTGGAAACACCATATATTTT.

This clone appeared a single time. CDR3 loop: CASSFYPVTGLKGEQYF. The CDR3 DNA follows: TGTGCCAGCAGCTTTTACCCAGTAACAGGGCTCAAGGGTGAGCAGTACTTC. The rearrangement links TRBV7-2 to TRBJ2-7; perhaps TRBD1 as D (6 bases). The CDR3 has 17 amino acids. Germline assignment: CDR1 SGHTA and CDR2 FQGNSA. V lost 3 bases and J 7 bases, leaving 25 bases between the germline ends.

The chain has TRBV15 and TRBJ2-5; D unclear. This CDR3 has 12 amino acids. Germline assignment: CDR1 LNHNV and CDR2 YYDKDF (reference sequence). The V gene lost 0 bases and the J gene lost 9 bases, with 8 bases spanning the gap. CDR3 sequence reads: CATSRESQAQYF. Written as DNA, the CDR3 is TGTGCCACCAGCAGAGAGTCGCAGGCCCAGTACTTC.

This clone was observed once. J is TRBJ2-1 and V is TRBV7-9, with a tentative D call TRBD1 (5 bases). With 8 bases removed from V and 4 bases from J, the gap between germline ends came to 21 bases. This CDR3 comprises 16 residues. CDR1 is SEHNR, CDR2 FQNEAQ, per germline (reference sequence). The DNA of the CDR3 is TGTGCCAGCGCCCCTTTTGGGGCCGATTCTTACAATGAGCAGTTCTTC. This translates into CASAPFGADSYNEQFF.

In DNA form, the CDR3 reads TGTGCCAGCAGTCTGGACAGGATCACTGAAGCTTTCTTT. This gives the protein CASSLDRITEAFF. The chain employs TRBV6-6 and TRBJ1-1; 7 nucleotides align to TRBD1. Germline CDR1 and CDR2: MNHNY and SVGAGI (reference sequence). This CDR3 spans 13 amino acids. V lost 5 bases, J lost 4 bases, and 4 bases stayed unmatched.

The chain recombines TRBV4-1 with TRBJ1-5, with D possibly TRBD1 on 5 matching bases. CDR3 length: 14 amino acids. Per germline, CDR1 MGHRA and CDR2 YSYEKL. Trimming shortened V by 0 bases and J by 2 bases, and 5 bases separated the two germline ends. This chain's CDR3 is CASSQDRGNQPQHF. CDR3 DNA: TGCGCCAGCAGCCAAGACAGGGGCAATCAGCCCCAGCATTTT.

The V gene is TRBV10-3, the J gene TRBJ1-1; possible D gene TRBD1, 5 bases. This CDR3 comprises 14 residues. Trimming took 5 bases from V and 0 from J, leaving 10 bases between them. From germline, CDR1 is ENHRY and CDR2 SYGVKD. The CDR3 sequence: CAISKTDMNTEAFF. The CDR3 region has the DNA TGTGCCATCAGTAAGACAGACATGAACACTGAAGCTTTCTTT.

The rearrangement uses TRBV2 and TRBJ2-1, with 8 bases lining up with TRBD2. Germline lookup yields CDR1 SNHLY and CDR2 FYNNEI. CDR3 length: 18 residues. J gave up 2 bases and V 3 bases, and 12 bases lay outside the gene matches. The CDR3 DNA is TGTGCCAGCAGTGAGGGGGGCCCCATAGCGGGGCCCTACAATGAGCAGTTCTTC. This translates into CASSEGGPIAGPYNEQFF.